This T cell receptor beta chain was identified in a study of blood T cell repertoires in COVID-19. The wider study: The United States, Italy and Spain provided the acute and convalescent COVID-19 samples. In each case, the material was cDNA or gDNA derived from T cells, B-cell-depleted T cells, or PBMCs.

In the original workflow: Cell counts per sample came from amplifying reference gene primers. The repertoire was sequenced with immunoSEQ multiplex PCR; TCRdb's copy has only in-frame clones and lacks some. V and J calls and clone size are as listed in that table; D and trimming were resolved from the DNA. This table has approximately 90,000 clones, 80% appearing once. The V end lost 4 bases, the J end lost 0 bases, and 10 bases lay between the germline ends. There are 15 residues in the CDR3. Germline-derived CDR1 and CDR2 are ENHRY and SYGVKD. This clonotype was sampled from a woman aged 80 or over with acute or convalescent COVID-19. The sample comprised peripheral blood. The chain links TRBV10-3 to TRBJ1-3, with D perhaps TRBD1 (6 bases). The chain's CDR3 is CAISVRGLSGNTIYF. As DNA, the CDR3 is TGTGCCATCAGTGTCAGGGGTCTCTCTGGAAACACCATATATTTT.